This passage covers 24 T cell receptor beta chains from one sample sequenced in a study of cytomegalovirus exposure and HLA in healthy donors. Profiled with immunoSEQ multiplex PCR; TCRdb holds only in-frame clones, not every one. This table has about 120,000 clones, approximately 94% appearing once. The sample was PBMCs. These receptors came from a man between 18 and 35 years old in good health and CMV-seronegative.

The CDR3 region is CASSLVQMIGNQPQHF. In nucleotides, the CDR3 is TGTGCCAGCAGCTTGGTACAGATGATTGGGAATCAGCCCCAGCATTTT. This chain uses TRBV5-8 with TRBJ1-5; the D is unclear. This CDR3 is 16 amino acids long. V gave up 0 bases and J gave up 4 bases, with 14 bases separating them. In germline, CDR1 is SGHTS, CDR2 YDEGEE.

The rearrangement joins TRBV28 to TRBJ1-2; 8 bases agree with TRBD1. The CDR3 totals 13 residues. Losses at the gene ends were 6 bases for V and 6 bases for J; bases not matched to a gene: 6. From germline, CDR1 is MDHEN and CDR2 SYDVKM. The DNA for the CDR3 is TGTGCCAGCAGAGGAGGGACAGGCGATGGCTACACCTTC. Protein: CASRGGTGDGYTF.

V usage is TRBV6-6 and J usage is TRBJ1-1; TRBD1 might be the D (6 bases). V shed 4 bases and J shed 3 bases, with 15 bases lying between them. From germline, CDR1 is MNHNY and CDR2 SVGAGI (reference sequence). There are 15 residues in the CDR3. The CDR3 coding sequence is TGTGCCAGCAGTTTTTACAGGGACATGGACACTGAAGCTTTCTTT. Translated: CASSFYRDMDTEAFF.

The chain recombines TRBV5-6 with TRBJ2-2; 9 bases are shared with TRBD2. Germline V lookup: CDR1 SGHDT, CDR2 YYEEEE. The ends lost 0 bases at V and 4 bases at J; junction bases unmatched: 4. The CDR3 has 16 amino acids. Here the CDR3 reads CASSLELAGTTGELFF. Written as DNA, the CDR3 is TGTGCCAGCAGCTTGGAGCTAGCGGGAACCACCGGGGAGCTGTTTTTT.

The genes are TRBV7-3 and TRBJ2-1; 7 bases line up with TRBD1. The CDR3 is made up of 15 amino acids. Trimming at V came to 5 bases and at J to 8 bases, leaving 12 bases not matched to a gene. Germline CDR1 SGHTA, CDR2 FQGTGA. In nucleotides, the CDR3 is TGTGCCAGCAGCCCTAGGGACAGTTCCCTCGATGAGCAGTTCTTC. Translated: CASSPRDSSLDEQFF. Combining the CDR3 with reference TRBV7-3 and TRBJ2-1 gives the whole variable domain GAGVSQTPSNKVTEKGKYVELRCDPISGHTALYWYRQSLGQGPEFLIYFQGTGAADDSGLPNDRFFAVRPEGSVSTLKIQRTERGDSAVYLCASSPRDSSLDEQFFGPGTRLTVL.

The chain carries TRBV5-1 and TRBJ2-6, with a tentative D call TRBD2 (6 bases). This CDR3 is 15 amino acids long. Germline V CDR1 and CDR2: SGHRS, YFSETQ. The ends were cut back, 5 bases at V and 2 bases at J, with 11 bases in the middle. Written as DNA, the CDR3 is TGCGCCAGCAGAGACTCGGGGGCTGGGGCCAACGTCCTGACTTTC. It yields the protein CASRDSGAGANVLTF.

CDR3: CASSKGGSGTAYEQYF. DNA for the CDR3: TGTGCCAGCAGCAAAGGGGGTAGCGGGACGGCCTACGAGCAGTACTTC. The rearrangement joins TRBV9 to TRBJ2-7; TRBD2 aligns across 8 bases. The CDR3 contains 16 residues. Germline CDR1 is SGDLS and CDR2 is YYNGEE. The V segment lost 4 bases and the J segment 2 bases; nucleotides outside the gene matches: 11.

The V call is TRBV7-2, the J call TRBJ1-1, with TRBD1 matching 7 bases. CDR1 and CDR2 (germline): SGHTA, FQGNSA. The junction had 9 bases not matched to a gene; V was cut back by 6 bases and J by 5 bases. The CDR3 totals 14 residues. CDR3 sequence (DNA): TGTGCCAGCAGAGAACAGGGGATTGGAACTGAAGCTTTCTTT. Translation: CASREQGIGTEAFF.

This clone was counted once. The rearrangement uses TRBV11-2 and TRBJ1-2; D not certain. This CDR3 spans 13 amino acids. Germline V gene sequence: CDR1 SGHAT, CDR2 FQNNGV. Trimming removed 2 bases from V and 8 bases from J, with 12 bases in between. The CDR3 DNA is TGTGCCAGCAGCTTAAGTGCGATGAGGGGCTACACCTTC. Translated: CASSLSAMRGYTF.

CDR3 sequence reads: CATSRGEGYEQYF. The DNA for the CDR3 is TGTGCCACCAGCAGAGGCGAGGGTTACGAGCAGTACTTC. The rearrangement uses TRBV15 and TRBJ2-7, with D possibly being TRBD2 (5 bases). The germline V gene has CDR1 LNHNV and CDR2 YYDKDF (reference sequence). CDR3 length: 13 residues. With 1 base removed from V and 4 bases from J, the gap between germline ends came to 8 bases.

The rearrangement uses TRBV28 and TRBJ2-5; 9 bases map to TRBD2. Germline values: CDR1 MDHEN, CDR2 SYDVKM. The CDR3 is 15 residues long. Germline trimming cut 3 bases from V and 4 bases from J; bases unmatched to any gene: 6. The CDR3 loop is CASSFGGRAGETQYF. The CDR3 nucleotides read TGTGCCAGCAGTTTCGGCGGGAGGGCCGGAGAGACCCAGTACTTC.

The chain links TRBV28 to TRBJ2-7; no reliable D call. The CDR3 covers 14 residues. V was cut by 2 bases and J by 5 bases, with 13 bases left in between. CDR1 is MDHEN and CDR2 is SYDVKM in the germline V gene. This CDR3 is CASSLKLKINEQYF. DNA for the CDR3: TGTGCCAGCAGTTTAAAACTAAAGATCAACGAGCAGTACTTC.

The gene calls are TRBV18 and TRBJ2-3, with D possibly being TRBD2 (6 bases). In germline, CDR1 is KGHSH, CDR2 LQKENI. Trimming took 6 bases from V and 3 from J, leaving 19 bases between them. CDR3 length: 16 residues. DNA of the CDR3: TGTGCCAGCTCTCGGGGGACCGCCCGGGTAACAGATACGCAGTATTTT. This encodes CASSRGTARVTDTQYF.

In its sample, this clone was seen once. The rearrangement links TRBV7-9 to TRBJ1-2; D is perhaps TRBD1 (6 bases). The CDR3 runs to 15 residues. Germline V CDR1 and CDR2: SEHNR, FQNEAQ (reference sequence). The germline V and J ends were trimmed by 3 bases and 0 bases, with 11 bases remaining between them. DNA for the CDR3: TGTGCCAGCAGCTTGACAGGTGCAGCTAACTATGGCTACACCTTC. Amino acids: CASSLTGAANYGYTF.

The gene calls are TRBV11-2 and TRBJ2-2; possible D gene TRBD1, 6 bases. Germline CDR1 is SGHAT and CDR2 is FQNNGV. V lost 2 bases, J lost 3 bases, and 16 bases lay in between. This CDR3 is built from 17 residues. Here the CDR3 reads CASSLLAGERDTGELFF. CDR3 nucleotide sequence: TGTGCCAGCAGCTTACTAGCAGGGGAACGGGACACCGGGGAGCTGTTTTTT.

This sequence joins TRBV19 and TRBJ1-2; 8 nucleotides agree with TRBD1. Germline CDR1 is LNHDA and CDR2 is SQIVND (reference sequence). The trim removed 4 bases at V and 7 bases at J, leaving 11 bases unmatched. The CDR3 has 15 amino acids. CDR3 bases: TGTGCCAGTAGTACGGTGGAGACAGGGGCACCTGGCTACACCTTC. Residues: CASSTVETGAPGYTF.

The genes are TRBV18 and TRBJ2-7; TRBD1 matches 10 bases. Unmatched junction bases numbered 7, after V lost 4 bases and J lost 4 bases. The CDR3 contains 15 residues. The V gene's germline CDR1 is KGHSH and CDR2 LQKENI. The CDR3: CASSRAGGQGYEQYF. CDR3 nucleotides: TGTGCCAGCTCACGCGCGGGGGGACAGGGGTACGAGCAGTACTTC.

This clone showed up just once. V usage is TRBV11-2 and J usage is TRBJ2-4; 7 nucleotides agree with TRBD1. Germline CDR1 SGHAT, CDR2 FQNNGV. This CDR3 spans 15 amino acids. The ends lost 4 bases at V and 6 bases at J; junction bases unmatched: 9. The CDR3 DNA sequence: TGTGCCAGCAGCTCTACAGGGGTACAGGGAAACATTCAGTACTTC. Protein: CASSSTGVQGNIQYF.

The V and J genes are TRBV28 and TRBJ2-3; 7 bases are a match to TRBD2. The germline CDR1 and CDR2 sequences are MDHEN and SYDVKM. The length of the CDR3 is 15 residues. After removal of 7 bases from V and 1 base from J, the junction contained 8 bases not matched to a gene. The CDR3 spells CASTTGREGTDTQYF. Here the CDR3 DNA reads TGTGCCAGCACCACTGGGAGGGAGGGCACAGATACGCAGTATTTT.

The rearrangement uses TRBV28 and TRBJ1-2; weak D call: TRBD1 (5 bases). CDR3 length: 12 residues. Germline lookup yields CDR1 MDHEN and CDR2 SYDVKM. Trimming removed 5 bases at V and 4 bases at J, with 8 bases between. For the CDR3, the DNA is TGTGCCAGCAGTCCCGGGGGCTATGGCTACACCTTC. The encoded protein is CASSPGGYGYTF.

This sequence joins TRBV19 and TRBJ2-1; weak D call: TRBD2 (6 bases). The germline CDR1 and CDR2 sequences are LNHDA and SQIVND (reference sequence). Trimming stripped 2 bases from V and 10 bases from J, with 6 bases between. There are 11 residues in the CDR3. The CDR3 DNA is TGTGCCAGTAGTATAAGCGGGGAGCAGTTCTTC. As protein: CASSISGEQFF.

This clone is a singleton in its sample. V gene TRBV6-5 combines with J gene TRBJ2-1, with 7 nucleotides matching TRBD2. The CDR3 covers 15 residues. Germline V gene data show CDR1 as MNHEY and CDR2 as SVGAGI. V was clipped by 6 bases and J by 5 bases; unmatched bases: 10. The CDR3 coding sequence is TGTGCCAGCAGCCGACTAGCCCGACTAAACAATGAGCAGTTCTTC. This translates into CASSRLARLNNEQFF.

The rearrangement joins TRBV28 to TRBJ2-1; D perhaps matches TRBD1 (7 bases). Germline V gene data show CDR1 as MDHEN and CDR2 as SYDVKM. The CDR3 is made up of 15 amino acids. Deletions cut 5 bases from V and 0 bases from J, with 11 bases between. The CDR3 nucleotides are TGTGCCAGCAGTAGGAGGGACAGCTCCTACAATGAGCAGTTCTTC. Its protein is CASSRRDSSYNEQFF. Full variable domain (outside the CDR3, taken from reference TRBV28 and TRBJ2-1): DVKVTQSSRYLVKRTGEKVFLECVQDMDHENMFWYRQDPGLGLRLIYFSYDVKMKEKGDIPEGYSVSREKKERFSLILESASTNQTSMYLCASSRRDSSYNEQFFGPGTRLTVL.

The V gene is TRBV30, the J gene TRBJ2-7, with D tentatively TRBD2 (5 bases). The length of the CDR3 is 13 residues. Per the germline V gene, CDR1 is GTSNPN and CDR2 is SVGIG (reference sequence). Trimming pared 5 bases from V and 3 bases from J, leaving 14 bases between. CDR3 bases: TGTGCCTGGGATCCGGGAAGAGGCTACGAGCAGTACTTC. Its translation: CAWDPGRGYEQYF.